Below are 20 T cell receptor beta chains sequenced from a single sample in a study of cytomegalovirus exposure and HLA in healthy donors. Sequenced by immunoSEQ multiplex PCR; TCRdb stores in-frame clones only, minus some. The sample has 150,000 to 200,000 clones; approximately 90% are singletons. The sequenced sample was PBMCs. These receptors all stem from a young woman in good health and CMV-seronegative.

The chain recombines TRBV29-1 with TRBJ2-7; D is uncertain. Trimming stripped 4 bases from V and 3 bases from J, with 7 bases between. There are 11 residues in the CDR3. Germline V gene lookup returns CDR1 SQVTM and CDR2 ANQGSEA. CDR3 loop: CSVASGYEQYF. Written as DNA, the CDR3 is TGCAGCGTTGCCTCAGGCTACGAGCAGTACTTC.

This clone was picked up many times. The gene calls are TRBV20-1 and TRBJ1-1; D remains unclear. This CDR3 is 11 amino acids long. From germline, CDR1 is DFQATT and CDR2 SNEGSKA (reference sequence). V was cut by 1 base and J by 7 bases, with 7 bases left in between. The CDR3: CSARGAVEAFF. The CDR3 DNA reads as TGCAGTGCTAGAGGGGCAGTTGAAGCTTTCTTT.

This sequence joins TRBV6-1 and TRBJ1-3, with D possibly TRBD1 on 5 matching bases. Trimming pared 1 base from V and 4 bases from J, leaving 8 bases between. Germline values: CDR1 MNHNS, CDR2 SASEGT. The length of the CDR3 is 14 residues. The DNA for the CDR3 is TGTGCCAGCAGTGAAGGGGGACTCGGAAACACCATATATTTT. This translates into CASSEGGLGNTIYF.

The chain joins TRBV5-5 to TRBJ2-3; D is ambiguous. Germline V gives CDR1 SGHKS, CDR2 YYEKEE (reference sequence). The CDR3 has 15 amino acids. V lost 0 bases and J 2 bases, leaving 10 bases between the germline ends. Here the CDR3 reads CASSLARSNTDTQYF. The CDR3 DNA reads as TGTGCCAGCAGCTTGGCGCGGTCCAACACAGATACGCAGTATTTT.

The J gene is TRBJ1-5, the V gene TRBV27; D not certain. The CDR3 sequence is 15 residues long. V shed 5 bases and J shed 1 base, with 12 bases lying between them. CDR1 and CDR2 from the germline V gene are MNHEY and SMNVEV (reference sequence). The CDR3 DNA sequence: TGTGCCAGCAGTCCCGGGGAGGTCAGCAATCAGCCCCAGCATTTT. Translating gives CASSPGEVSNQPQHF.

This sequence joins TRBV6-1 and TRBJ2-5; unclear D gene. The V gene lost 2 bases and the J gene lost 2 bases, with 6 bases spanning the gap. The CDR3 covers 13 residues. Germline values: CDR1 MNHNS, CDR2 SASEGT. The CDR3: CASSEQAQETQYF. The CDR3 DNA follows: TGTGCCAGCAGTGAACAGGCGCAAGAGACCCAGTACTTC.

The CDR3 here is CASSHSGGSYEQYF. CDR3 in DNA: TGTGCCAGCAGCCATAGCGGGGGGTCCTACGAGCAGTACTTC. The rearrangement uses TRBV5-4 and TRBJ2-7, with TRBD2 identical over 10 bases. The CDR3 covers 14 residues. The germline gives CDR1 SGHNT, CDR2 YYREEE (reference sequence). V gave up 4 bases and J gave up 1 base; unmatched junction bases: 2. Filled out from reference TRBV5-4 and TRBJ2-7, the complete variable domain reads ETGVTQSPTHLIKTRGQQVTLRCSSQSGHNTVSWYQQALGQGPQFIFQYYREEENGRGNFPPRFSGLQFPNYSSELNVNALELDDSALYLCASSHSGGSYEQYFGPGTRLTVT.

As concerns this clone: The same CDR3 arises from other DNA sequences in this sample as well. The CDR3 spells CSVEASYEQYF. DNA of the CDR3: TGCAGCGTTGAAGCTAGTTACGAGCAGTACTTC. The chain couples TRBV29-1 to TRBJ2-7; D call uncertain. The V end lost 1 base, the J end lost 4 bases, and 5 bases lay between the germline ends. The CDR3 consists of 11 residues. CDR1 is SQVTM, CDR2 ANQGSEA, per germline.

The chain carries TRBV4-1 and TRBJ2-7; the match to TRBD1 covers 7 bases. Germline CDR1 MGHRA, CDR2 YSYEKL. With V trimmed by 3 bases and J by 4 bases, 15 bases remained unmatched. The CDR3 contains 17 residues. CDR3 DNA sequence: TGCGCCAGCAGCCACCCCGCCGGGGACAGACTAAGATACGAGCAGTACTTC. It translates to CASSHPAGDRLRYEQYF.

The chain couples TRBV19 to TRBJ1-1; D uncertain. Germline V gene data show CDR1 as LNHDA and CDR2 as SQIVND (reference sequence). The CDR3 contains 14 residues. V lost 6 bases and J lost 0, with 11 bases in between. CDR3 sequence: CASSAGSLNTEAFF. The CDR3 DNA is TGTGCCAGTAGCGCCGGGTCCCTGAACACTGAAGCTTTCTTT.

The chain recombines TRBV6-5 with TRBJ1-2; the match to TRBD1 covers 7 bases. Germline CDR1 MNHEY, CDR2 SVGAGI. The V gene end was trimmed by 5 bases and the J gene end by 7 bases; junction bases not matched to a gene: 7. This CDR3 has 13 amino acids. CDR3 nucleotides: TGTGCCAGCAGTCCCTCGACAGGGAGTGGCTACACCTTC. It encodes CASSPSTGSGYTF.

This chain links TRBV5-1 with TRBJ2-7, with D perhaps matching TRBD2 (6 bases). This CDR3 has 15 residues. In germline, CDR1 is SGHRS, CDR2 YFSETQ. Deletions cut 0 bases from V and 0 bases from J, with 10 bases between. The CDR3 nucleotides are TGCGCCAGCAGCTTGGAGGCGGGAAGCTCCTACGAGCAGTACTTC. Its translation is CASSLEAGSSYEQYF.

The chain carries TRBV29-1 and TRBJ2-7; D might be TRBD1 (6 bases). The CDR3 length is 13 residues. CDR1 and CDR2 from the germline V gene are SQVTM and ANQGSEA. V was trimmed by 4 bases and J by 2 bases, leaving 12 bases between them. As DNA, the CDR3 is TGCAGCGTTGCGGGACAACTTACCTACGAGCAGTACTTC. Translation gives CSVAGQLTYEQYF.

CDR3 in amino acids: CASGSGTGWANYGYTF. The CDR3, as DNA: TGTGCCAGTGGGTCCGGGACAGGGTGGGCTAACTATGGCTACACCTTC. The chain employs TRBV19 and TRBJ1-2; 9 positions match TRBD1. This CDR3 has 16 residues. Germline CDR1 and CDR2: LNHDA and SQIVND (reference sequence). The J segment lost 0 bases and the V segment lost 8 bases, leaving 10 bases of the junction unmatched.

The gene calls are TRBV5-4 and TRBJ2-3, with 8 bases identical to TRBD1. CDR1 SGHNT and CDR2 YYREEE come from the germline V gene (reference sequence). V lost 0 bases to trimming and J lost 4 bases; unmatched junction nucleotides: 1. The CDR3 is 14 residues long. The CDR3 nucleotides are TGTGCCAGCAGCTTGGACAGGGGGGCAGATACGCAGTATTTT. Amino acid sequence: CASSLDRGADTQYF.

A few counts support this clone. The chain links TRBV7-9 to TRBJ2-2; a weak D match, TRBD1 (6 bases). This CDR3 contains 15 residues. The V gene's germline CDR1 is SEHNR and CDR2 FQNEAQ (reference sequence). Trimming took off 1 base at V and 4 bases at J, with 10 bases between the two ends. The DNA for the CDR3 is TGTGCCAGCAGCTTAGGGACAGTCGTCACCGGGGAGCTGTTTTTT. Residues: CASSLGTVVTGELFF.

This clone was detected only a few times. The rearrangement uses TRBV6-5 and TRBJ1-2; TRBD1 is a possible D gene (5 bases). CDR1 is MNHEY, CDR2 SVGAGI, per germline. V was trimmed by 5 bases and J by 6 bases, leaving 7 bases between them. The CDR3 extends over 11 amino acids. CDR3 amino acids: CASSTRDGYTF. The CDR3 coding sequence is TGTGCCAGCAGTACCAGGGATGGCTACACCTTC.

This sequence joins TRBV18 and TRBJ2-3, with D possibly TRBD2 on 7 matching bases. Between the trimmed V and J ends, which lost 3 bases and 6 bases, there was a span of 19 bases. CDR3 length equals 16 residues. Germline V gene sequence: CDR1 KGHSH, CDR2 LQKENI. This chain's CDR3 is CASSPWGGGPPDTQYF. CDR3 DNA sequence: TGTGCCAGCTCACCGTGGGGCGGGGGCCCGCCGGATACGCAGTATTTT.

The V and J genes are TRBV11-2 and TRBJ1-4, with D uncertain. This CDR3 spans 15 amino acids. Trimming took off 4 bases at V and 6 bases at J, with 15 bases between the two ends. Germline CDR1 and CDR2: SGHAT and FQNNGV. Here the CDR3 DNA reads TGTGCCAGCAGCTCGGCAACCCAGAGCGATGAAAAACTGTTTTTT. Protein sequence: CASSSATQSDEKLFF.

This clone has only one observation. The J gene is TRBJ1-1, the V gene TRBV2; TRBD1 matches at 9 bases. Looked up from germline, CDR1 is SNHLY and CDR2 is FYNNEI. The CDR3 covers 14 residues. The J segment lost 2 bases and the V segment lost 6 bases, leaving 4 bases of the junction unmatched. This chain's CDR3 is CASSGQGQNTEAFF. The CDR3 nucleotides read TGTGCCAGCAGCGGACAGGGGCAAAACACTGAAGCTTTCTTT.